These 12 T cell receptor beta chains originate from one sample sequenced in a study of early T cells in non-severe SARS-CoV-2 infection. TCRdb re-called the 5' RACE reads with MiXCR, one entry per CDR3 protein. The sample shows about 64,000 distinct CDR3 sequences, about 10% of them seen only once. The sample was whole blood, taken at baseline. The receptors shown here come from an adult who was a healthcare worker with PCR-confirmed SARS-CoV-2 infection or an uninfected control (not recorded which).

V and J are TRBV5-1 and TRBJ2-1; D gene uncertain. This CDR3 has 12 residues. Germline assignment: CDR1 SGHRS and CDR2 YFSETQ. V lost 4 bases and J lost 5, with 7 bases in between. Here the CDR3 reads CASSRADNEQFF. The CDR3 coding sequence is TGCGCCAGCAGCCGCGCTGACAATGAGCAGTTCTTC.

As for this clonotype: Relative to the germline gene, one junction end is altered; a read error may explain this. V usage is TRBV11-2 and J usage is TRBJ2-1, with 11 bases matching TRBD2. Germline-derived CDR1 and CDR2 are SGHAT and FQNNGV. This CDR3 is built from 18 residues. CDR3 coding DNA: TGTGTCAGCAGCCCCCCCGGACGGATAGCGGGGGGGCTGAATGAGCAGTTCTTC. This codes for CVSSPPGRIAGGLNEQFF.

This clonotype has ten or more counts. V is TRBV13 and J is TRBJ2-5; 9 bases align to TRBD2. The length of the CDR3 is 16 residues. CDR1 and CDR2 from the germline V gene are PRHDT and FYEKMQ (reference sequence). With 0 bases clipped from V and 4 bases from J, the junction kept 6 bases outside the gene matches. CDR3 in amino acids: CASSLGLGSGGETQYF. Written as DNA, the CDR3 is TGTGCCAGCAGCTTAGGCCTCGGTAGCGGGGGAGAGACCCAGTACTTC.

The chain joins TRBV29-1 to TRBJ2-3; 9 bases fit TRBD2. The CDR3 runs 17 residues. V shed 6 bases and J 1 base; nucleotides not matched to a gene: 14. The germline CDR1 and CDR2 sequences are SQVTM and ANQGSEA. The CDR3 reads CSVAERGASFRTDTQYF. In nucleotides, the CDR3 is TGCAGCGTCGCGGAGCGGGGGGCATCTTTTCGCACAGATACGCAGTATTTT.

This clonotype occurred many times. The rearrangement joins TRBV7-6 to TRBJ1-2; TRBD1 agrees at 8 bases. The ends lost 5 bases at V and 7 bases at J; junction bases unmatched: 12. Germline V gives CDR1 SGHVS, CDR2 FNYEAQ. The CDR3 runs to 15 residues. The CDR3 loop reads CASSPKYRGFGGYTF. The DNA of the CDR3 is TGTGCCAGCAGCCCCAAATACAGGGGGTTCGGTGGCTACACCTTC.

This clonotype was counted at least ten times. The V and J genes are TRBV20-1 and TRBJ1-2, with a possible D match to TRBD1 (5 bases). V lost 3 bases to trimming and J lost 1 base, with 18 bases between them. CDR1 DFQATT and CDR2 SNEGSKA come from the germline V gene (reference sequence). CDR3 length: 16 residues. The CDR3 DNA reads as TGCAGTGCTAGGACTTTGGGAGACAGCATTAACTATGGCTACACCTTC. Its translation is CSARTLGDSINYGYTF.

The chain joins TRBV30 to TRBJ1-2; maybe TRBD1 (5 bases). The V end was cut by 7 bases, the J end by 1 base, with 10 bases between. CDR1 is GTSNPN, CDR2 SVGIG, per germline (reference sequence). This CDR3 region has 12 residues. This CDR3 is CASPGINYGYTF. The CDR3 nucleotides read TGTGCCTCTCCAGGGATTAACTATGGCTACACCTTC.

This clonotype has just a few counts. V is TRBV18 and J is TRBJ2-7; D assignment may be TRBD1 or TRBD2 (5 bases each). Germline loops: CDR1 KGHSH, CDR2 LQKENI. V was pared by 6 bases and J by 7 bases, with 16 bases between. The CDR3 consists of 13 residues. For the CDR3, the DNA is TGTGCCAGCTCGCCGGGACCCCGAAGAGAGCAGTACTTC. Its protein is CASSPGPRREQYF.

This chain uses TRBV4-1 with TRBJ1-3; D call uncertain. The germline CDR1 and CDR2 sequences are MGHRA and YSYEKL. V was clipped by 1 base and J by 0 bases, with 10 bases between them. The CDR3 covers 16 residues. The CDR3 bases are TGCGCCAGCAGCCAAGTACGGACCAACTCTGGAAACACCATATATTTT. It yields the protein CASSQVRTNSGNTIYF.

The CDR3 region has the DNA TGTGCCAGCAGCCAAGAACAAGGTGCGCAGGATACGCAGTATTTT. Protein: CASSQEQGAQDTQYF. V usage is TRBV4-2 and J usage is TRBJ2-3; D uncertain. Germline V gives CDR1 LGHNA, CDR2 YNFKEQ. The CDR3 is 15 residues long. Trimming removed 0 bases from V and 6 bases from J, with 13 bases in between.

This clonotype showed up just a few times. The genes are TRBV5-1 and TRBJ2-2; 10 bases fit TRBD2. The length of the CDR3 is 15 residues. The germline V gene encodes CDR1 SGHRS and CDR2 YFSETQ. With 7 bases clipped from V and 4 bases from J, the junction kept 7 bases outside the gene matches. This CDR3 reads CASSERGGPTGELFF. CDR3 bases: TGCGCCAGCTCGGAGCGGGGGGGCCCCACCGGGGAGCTGTTTTTT. Filled out from reference TRBV5-1 and TRBJ2-2, the complete variable domain reads KAGVTQTPRYLIKTRGQQVTLSCSPISGHRSVSWYQQTPGQGLQFLFEYFSETQRNKGNFPGRFSGRQFSNSRSEMNVSTLELGDSALYLCASSERGGPTGELFFGEGSRLTVL.

This clonotype was observed at least ten times. The chain has TRBV12-3 or TRBV12-4 and TRBJ1-1, with unresolved D. This CDR3 contains 13 residues. Trimming shortened V by 9 bases and J by 0 bases, and 11 bases separated the two germline ends. Written as DNA, the CDR3 is TGTGCCAGTAGTGAAACAGTGAACACTGAAGCTTTCTTT. Translation gives CASSETVNTEAFF.